The clone carrying this TCR beta chain has at least ten counts. This record comes from a study of metastatic and nonmetastatic thyroid tumors. TCRdb re-clonotyped the PCR reads via MiXCR. The sample contains 10,000 to 13,000 clones, 25% to 35% of which appear only once. Germline CDR1 SGHNT, CDR2 YYREEE (reference sequence). This CDR3 is 12 amino acids long. Trimming took off 6 bases at V and 5 bases at J, with 11 bases between the two ends. Every patient underwent thyroid surgery untreated. The chain combines TRBV5-4 with TRBJ1-2; tentative D call: TRBD1 (6 bases). The sequenced sample consisted of tumor tissue. The clonotype originates from a male donor with papillary thyroid cancer or a benign thyroid nodule (not recorded which). Some clones in this sample may be carry-over from other donors' samples. The CDR3 DNA follows: TGTGCCAGCACCTTAGGGGGGTATGGCTACACCTTC. It encodes CASTLGGYGYTF.